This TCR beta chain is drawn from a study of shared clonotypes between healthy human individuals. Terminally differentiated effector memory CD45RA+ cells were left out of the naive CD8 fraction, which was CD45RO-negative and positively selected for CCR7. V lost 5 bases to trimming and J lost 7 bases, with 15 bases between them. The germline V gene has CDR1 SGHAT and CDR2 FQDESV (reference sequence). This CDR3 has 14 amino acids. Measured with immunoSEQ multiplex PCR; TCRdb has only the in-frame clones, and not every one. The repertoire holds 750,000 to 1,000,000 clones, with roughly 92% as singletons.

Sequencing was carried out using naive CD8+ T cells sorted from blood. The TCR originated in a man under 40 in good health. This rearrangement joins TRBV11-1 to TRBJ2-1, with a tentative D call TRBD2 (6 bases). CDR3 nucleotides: TGTGCCAGCAGCCCCCTGGGGGGTTATAATGAGCAGTTCTTC. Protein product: CASSPLGGYNEQFF.